Listed below are T cell receptor beta chains from one sample, sequenced in a study of PD-L1 blockade in urothelial cancer. Produced via immunoSEQ multiplex PCR; TCRdb's table is partial and in-frame only. The sample has more than 55,000 clones; roughly 77% are singletons. The sequencing used PBMCs, collected around atezolizumab (anti-PD-L1) treatment. These TCRs come from a man in his 70s with urothelial cancer. The conserved cysteine and the conserved F or W are not part of the CDR3 here. The order of the fields is J gene, D gene, V gene, CDR3 length, CDR3 protein. D genes are given only for firm matches.

TRBJ1-2 TRBD1 TRBV27 13 ASSLSGTGMNGYT
TRBJ1-5 . TRBV6-1 9 ASKGEQPQH
TRBJ2-3 . TRBV6-5 12 ASSNREGTDTQY
TRBJ1-4 . TRBV13 13 ASSLGRVPNEKLF
TRBJ1-2 . TRBV19 12 ASSIPRTNYGYT
TRBJ2-6 . TRBV19 12 ASSRTAGANVLT
TRBJ1-1 . TRBV7-9 13 ASSPPGTMNTEAF
TRBJ2-7 . TRBV7-2 16 ASSLVSTASSSSYEQY
TRBJ2-3 . TRBV4-3 13 ASSQDHRVGDTQY
TRBJ2-4 . TRBV6-6 13 ASARGAGAKNIQY
TRBJ2-7 . TRBV11-2 13 ASSLSTGATREQY